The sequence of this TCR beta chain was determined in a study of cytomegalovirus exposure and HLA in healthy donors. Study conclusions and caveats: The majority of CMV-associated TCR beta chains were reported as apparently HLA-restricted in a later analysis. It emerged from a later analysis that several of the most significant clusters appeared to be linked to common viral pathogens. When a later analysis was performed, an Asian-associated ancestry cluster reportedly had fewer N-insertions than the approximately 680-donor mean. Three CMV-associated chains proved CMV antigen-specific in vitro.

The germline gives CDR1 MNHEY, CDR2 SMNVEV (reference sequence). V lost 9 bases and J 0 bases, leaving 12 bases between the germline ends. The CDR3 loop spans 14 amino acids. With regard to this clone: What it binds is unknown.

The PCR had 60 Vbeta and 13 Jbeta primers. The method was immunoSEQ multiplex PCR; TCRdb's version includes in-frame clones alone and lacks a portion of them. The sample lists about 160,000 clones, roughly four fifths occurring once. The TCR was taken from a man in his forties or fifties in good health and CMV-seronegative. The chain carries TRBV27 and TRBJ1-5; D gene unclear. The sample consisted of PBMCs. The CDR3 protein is CASSGGYSNQPQHF. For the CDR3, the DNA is TGTGCCAGTTCGGGAGGGTATAGCAATCAGCCCCAGCATTTT.